The present entry profiles one T cell receptor beta chain with its context. What it binds is unknown. This sample is part of a study of beta chain features in type 1 diabetes. General observations from the study: Within patients, naive, central memory and Treg TCRB repertoires seemed more similar than within healthy donors. For TCRB rearrangement, an influence of HLA type remained unresolved here. Moderate but significant shortening of TCRB CDR3s was recorded in all four CD4+ subsets from Type 1 diabetes patients. Equally in patients and controls, shorter templates might have been favored by PCR.

Investigators reverse transcribed all isolated RNA, so they sequenced expressed TCRB transcripts. Generated by immunoSEQ multiplex PCR, the TCRdb table keeps only in-frame clones and is missing some. The data show a few hundred thousand clones, with around an eighth seen just once and less than 0.02% held by the top ten. The CDR3 spans 14 residues. V was clipped by 3 bases and J by 2 bases; unmatched bases: 3. Per germline, CDR1 SGHRS and CDR2 YFSETQ. Sequencing was carried out using naive CD4+ T cells from blood. The receptor comes from a man in his thirties or forties with type 1 diabetes. V usage is TRBV5-1 and J usage is TRBJ2-7, with 9 nucleotides matching TRBD1. The CDR3 DNA sequence: TGCGCCAGCAGCTCGCGACAGGGGGCCTACGAGCAGTACTTC. It encodes CASSSRQGAYEQYF.